Listed below are T cell receptor beta chains from one sample, sequenced in a study of T cell changes during pregnancy in multiple sclerosis. Only in-frame clones appear in the TCRdb table, and some are missing; sequencing was by immunoSEQ multiplex PCR. The sample lists roughly 69,000 clones, roughly nine tenths occurring once. The sample was peripheral blood, taken in the second trimester of pregnancy. Receptor source: a female donor with multiple sclerosis, enrolled in a pregnancy study. Each CDR3 is given with its conserved first and last residue. The D gene is left open where the match is weak. Size values are once, few and many counts, or a class for expanded clones, and some rows have none.

TRBJ2-7 | TRBD2 | TRBV5-3 | . | TGTGCCAGAAGCTTGGTAGTAGCGGGGGACTCCTACGAGCAGTACTTC | CARSLVVAGDSYEQYF
TRBJ2-6 | . | TRBV6-1 | . | TGTGCCAGCAGTAAACGGGGTTCTGGGGCCAACGTCCTGACTTTC | CASSKRGSGANVLTF
TRBJ2-7 | . | TRBV6-5 | . | TGTGCCAGCGGAAGGTCAGGGCTAAAGTACGAGCAGTACTTC | CASGRSGLKYEQYF
TRBJ2-6 | . | TRBV30 | . | TGTGCCTGGAGTACTTACAGCTATTACTCTGGGGCCAACGTCCTGACTTTC | CAWSTYSYYSGANVLTF
TRBJ1-2 | TRBD1 | TRBV4-3 | . | TGCGCCAGCAGCCAAGAAACCAGGGGGCTCGGCGATGGCTACACCTTC | CASSQETRGLGDGYTF
TRBJ1-1 | . | TRBV27 | . | TGTGCCAGCGCCATTACCCCTGGGCTTAACACTGAAGCTTTCTTT | CASAITPGLNTEAFF
TRBJ1-2 | TRBD1 | TRBV30 | . | TGTGCCTGGAGGAGGGACAGACCCTATGGCTACACCTTC | CAWRRDRPYGYTF
TRBJ2-2 | TRBD1 | TRBV5-4 | . | TGTGCCAGCAGCTTGGGGGACAGGTCAATGTATGGGGAGCTGTTTTTT | CASSLGDRSMYGELFF
TRBJ2-7 | TRBD1 | TRBV6-5 | . | TGTGCCAGCAGTTACTCTGGGACAGGGGTCTACGAGCAGTACTTC | CASSYSGTGVYEQYF
TRBJ1-2 | . | TRBV5-6 | few | TGTGCCAGCACCGGGGATAACTATGGCTACACCTTC | CASTGDNYGYTF
TRBJ2-3 | . | TRBV21-1 | . | TGTGCCAGCACCCGACCCTCGGGTACGCAGTATTTT | CASTRPSGTQYF
TRBJ1-1 | . | TRBV5-1 | . | TGCGCCAGCAGCTTGCGTGGAGTCATGAACACTGAAGCTTTCTTT | CASSLRGVMNTEAFF
TRBJ2-7 | TRBD1 | TRBV5-5 | . | TGTGCCAGCAGTCCGTGGACAGGTGACGAGCAGTACTTC | CASSPWTGDEQYF
TRBJ1-1 | TRBD1 | TRBV7-9 | few | TGTGCCAGCAGCTCTGACAGGGGGGGTGGTGGCACTGAAGCTTTCTTT | CASSSDRGGGGTEAFF
TRBJ1-1 | . | TRBV7-2 | . | TGTGCCAGCAGCTTTAAGGGGCAAGGCACTGAAGCTTTCTTT | CASSFKGQGTEAFF
TRBJ1-1 | . | TRBV10-3 | . | TGTGCCATCAGTGATGGGACAAGGATGAACACTGAAGCTTTCTTT | CAISDGTRMNTEAFF
TRBJ1-2 | TRBD1 | TRBV19 | . | TGTGCCAGTAGTATAAAAGCGGACAGGGGATATGGCTACACCTTC | CASSIKADRGYGYTF
TRBJ2-1 | . | TRBV29-1 | . | TGCAGCCTTCGGGACACGTCCTACAATGAGCAGTTCTTC | CSLRDTSYNEQFF
TRBJ1-1 | . | TRBV10-3 | . | TGTGCCATCAGTGAAAAGCTTAACCCCCCGAACACTGAAGCTTTCTTT | CAISEKLNPPNTEAFF
TRBJ2-1 | TRBD2 | TRBV19 | . | TGTGCCACCTTGGGACTAGCGGGAGACAATGAGCAGTTCTTC | CATLGLAGDNEQFF
TRBJ1-5 | TRBD1 | TRBV7-9 | . | TGTGCCAGCAGCCTGCCCGGACAGGTGGGGCCCCAGCATTTT | CASSLPGQVGPQHF
TRBJ1-1 | . | TRBV19 | . | TGTGCCAGTGCCCGCTCGAGAACTGAAGCTTTCTTT | CASARSRTEAFF
TRBJ2-1 | TRBD2 | TRBV30 | . | TGTGCCTGGCAAGGGTTAGCGGGAACTGAGCAGTTCTTC | CAWQGLAGTEQFF
TRBJ2-1 | TRBD2 | TRBV5-6 | . | TGTGCCAGCAGCTCGTCCGGGCTAGCGGGAGCCTACAATGAGCAGTTCTTC | CASSSSGLAGAYNEQFF
TRBJ2-4 | . | TRBV28 | . | TGTGCCAGCAGTGCCCGCTTTCGGGGGTCAAACATTCAGTACTTC | CASSARFRGSNIQYF
TRBJ1-1 | . | TRBV7-8 | . | TGTGCCAGCAGCCTAGACTTGAACACTGAAGCTTTCTTT | CASSLDLNTEAFF
TRBJ2-7 | TRBD2 | TRBV10-2 | once | TGCGCCAGCAGTGAGAGGCTAGCGGTGCACTACGAGCAGTACTTC | CASSERLAVHYEQYF
TRBJ1-2 | . | TRBV14 | . | TGTGCCAGCAGCCAAGGGGGGCGAGCTAACTATGGCTACACCTTC | CASSQGGRANYGYTF
TRBJ2-2 | . | TRBV13 | once | TGTGCCAGCAGCTTACCGGGAACCGGGGAGCTGTTTTTT | CASSLPGTGELFF
TRBJ1-5 | . | TRBV7-2 | once | TGTGCCAGCAGCCCGGACAGCCCGAATCAGCCCCAGCATTTT | CASSPDSPNQPQHF
TRBJ1-2 | . | TRBV19 | . | TGTGCCAGTAGTATAGGCCAGGATTATGGCTACACCTTC | CASSIGQDYGYTF
TRBJ2-1 | TRBD2 | TRBV30 | . | TGTGCCTGGAGTCCCACTAGCGGGGACAATGAGCAGTTCTTC | CAWSPTSGDNEQFF
TRBJ1-2 | TRBD1 | TRBV27 | . | TGTGCCAGCAGCTACGGGACAGGGGGTGGCTACACCTTC | CASSYGTGGGYTF
TRBJ2-1 | TRBD1 | TRBV2 | . | TGTGCCAGCAGCGAAAAGGGGGCCCCTTCCTCCTACAATGAGCAGTTCTTC | CASSEKGAPSSYNEQFF
TRBJ1-1 | . | TRBV30 | . | TGTGCCTGGAGTGAGGTGACAGAAGCTTTCTTT | CAWSEVTEAFF
TRBJ2-2 | . | TRBV6-1 | once | TGTGCCAGCGCTAACGGGGGGCTTGGCGGGGAGCTGTTTTTT | CASANGGLGGELFF
TRBJ2-3 | TRBD1 | TRBV5-1 | . | TGCGCCAGCAGCCCCGGGACAGGGGACGCAGATACGCAGTATTTT | CASSPGTGDADTQYF
TRBJ2-1 | . | TRBV7-2 | . | TGTGCCAGCAGCTTCGGGGGCTCCTACAATGAGCAGTTCTTC | CASSFGGSYNEQFF
TRBJ2-4 | . | TRBV11-2 | once | TGTGCCAGCAGCGCCCGGGACACCATACCAGTAGCCAAAAACATTCAGTACTTC | CASSARDTIPVAKNIQYF